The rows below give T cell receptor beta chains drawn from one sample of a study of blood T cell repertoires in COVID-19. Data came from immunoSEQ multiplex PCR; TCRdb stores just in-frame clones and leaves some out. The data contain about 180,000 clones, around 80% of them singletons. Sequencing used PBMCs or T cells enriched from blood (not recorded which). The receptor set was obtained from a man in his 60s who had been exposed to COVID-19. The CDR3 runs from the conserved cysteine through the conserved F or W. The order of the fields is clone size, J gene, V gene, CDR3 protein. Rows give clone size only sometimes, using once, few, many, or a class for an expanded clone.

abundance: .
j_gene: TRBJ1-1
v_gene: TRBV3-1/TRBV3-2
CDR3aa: CASSHWTDEAFF

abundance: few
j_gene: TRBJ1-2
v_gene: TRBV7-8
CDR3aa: CASSPDFNYGYTF

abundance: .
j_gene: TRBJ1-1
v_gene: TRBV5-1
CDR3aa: CASSGGHGVRGNTEAFF

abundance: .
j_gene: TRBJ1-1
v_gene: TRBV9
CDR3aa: CASSLTGLTEAFF

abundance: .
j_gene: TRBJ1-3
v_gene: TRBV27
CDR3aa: CASRKTGEFNTIYF

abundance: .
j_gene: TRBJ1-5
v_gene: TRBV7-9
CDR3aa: CASSSRDSGQLAQHF

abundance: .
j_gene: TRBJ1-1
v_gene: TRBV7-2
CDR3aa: CASSPGQGNTEAFF

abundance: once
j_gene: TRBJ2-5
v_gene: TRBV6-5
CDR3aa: CASSYSSGREETQYF

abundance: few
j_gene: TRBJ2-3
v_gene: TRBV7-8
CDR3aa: CASRGFSPDTQYF

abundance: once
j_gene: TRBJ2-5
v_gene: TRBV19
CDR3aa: CASSGSGTSGKETQYF

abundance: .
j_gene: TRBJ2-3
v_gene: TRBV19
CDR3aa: CASGGLAGGTDTQYF

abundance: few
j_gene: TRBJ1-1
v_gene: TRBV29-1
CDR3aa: CSVWTKGAGTEAFF

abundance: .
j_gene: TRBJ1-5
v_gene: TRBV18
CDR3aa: CASSPPRSGGNQPQHF

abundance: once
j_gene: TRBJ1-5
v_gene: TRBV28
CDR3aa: CASSLDQGNGQPQHF

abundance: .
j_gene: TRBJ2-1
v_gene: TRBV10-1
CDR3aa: CASSDNSGNSGNEQFF

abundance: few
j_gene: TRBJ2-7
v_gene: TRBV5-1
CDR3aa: CASSFITGQSYEQYF

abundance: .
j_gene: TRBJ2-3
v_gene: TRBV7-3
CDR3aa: CASSLNSGGTDTQYF

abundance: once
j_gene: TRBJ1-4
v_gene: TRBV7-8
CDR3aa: CASSRGQRNEKLFF

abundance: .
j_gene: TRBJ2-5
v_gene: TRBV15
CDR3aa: CATSRDLGQGGTQYF

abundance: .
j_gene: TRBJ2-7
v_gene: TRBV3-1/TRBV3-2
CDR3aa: CASSQSRHPYEQYF

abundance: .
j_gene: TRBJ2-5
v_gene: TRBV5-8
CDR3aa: CASSLDPGQEEETQYF

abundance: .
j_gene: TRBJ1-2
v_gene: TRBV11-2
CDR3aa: CASSILGIGGTVYGYTF

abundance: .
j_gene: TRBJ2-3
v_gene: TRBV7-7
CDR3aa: CASSLAPGSTDTQYF

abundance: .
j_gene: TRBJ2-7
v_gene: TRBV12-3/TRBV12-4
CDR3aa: CASSLVPGYEQYF

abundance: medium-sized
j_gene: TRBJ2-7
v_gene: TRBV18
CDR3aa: CASSPGQTYEQYF

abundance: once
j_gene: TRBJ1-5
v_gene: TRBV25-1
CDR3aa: CASSESLGQGPQHF

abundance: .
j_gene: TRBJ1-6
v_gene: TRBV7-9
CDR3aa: CASSLEGDNSPLHF

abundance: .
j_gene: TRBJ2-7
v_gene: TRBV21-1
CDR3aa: CASSKTEGTADSYEQYF

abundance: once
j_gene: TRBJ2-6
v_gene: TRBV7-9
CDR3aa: CASSPGDSSGANVLTF

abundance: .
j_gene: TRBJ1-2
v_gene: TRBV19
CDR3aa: CASARDRGKGFYGYTF

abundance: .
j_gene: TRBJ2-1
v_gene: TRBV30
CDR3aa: CAWSPPGIEQFF

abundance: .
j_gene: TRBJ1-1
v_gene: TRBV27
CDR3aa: CASSVWGDTEAFF

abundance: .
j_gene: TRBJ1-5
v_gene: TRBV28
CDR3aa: CASSSNHRVSNQPQHF

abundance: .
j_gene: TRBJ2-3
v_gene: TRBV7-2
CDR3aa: CASSPAGLSGTQYF

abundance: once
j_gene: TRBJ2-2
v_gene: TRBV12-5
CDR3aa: CASGAGQDLNTGELFF

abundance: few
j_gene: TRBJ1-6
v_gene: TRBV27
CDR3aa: CASRERQGAVGSPLHF

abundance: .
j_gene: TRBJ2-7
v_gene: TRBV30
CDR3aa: CAWKEAYEQYF

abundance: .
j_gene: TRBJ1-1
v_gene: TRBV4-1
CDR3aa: CASSQGSQNTEAFF

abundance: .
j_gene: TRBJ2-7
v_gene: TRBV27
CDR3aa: CASSLYQGLYEQYF

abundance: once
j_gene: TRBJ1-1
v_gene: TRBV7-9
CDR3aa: CASSLGQTGGLNTEAFF

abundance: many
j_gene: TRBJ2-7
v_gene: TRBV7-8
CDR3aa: CASSLATSGIPSEQYF

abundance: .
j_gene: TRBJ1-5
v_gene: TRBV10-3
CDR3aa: CAISEGQGLGNQPQHF

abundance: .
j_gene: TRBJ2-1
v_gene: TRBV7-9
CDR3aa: CASSQPLSGTTYNEQFF

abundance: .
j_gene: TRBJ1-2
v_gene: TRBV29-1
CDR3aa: CSVAQGENYGYTF

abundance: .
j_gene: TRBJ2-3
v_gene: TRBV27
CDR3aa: CASSARTSSGGTDTQYF

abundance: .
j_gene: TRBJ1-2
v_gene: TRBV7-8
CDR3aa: CASSYIGRPTGGYTF

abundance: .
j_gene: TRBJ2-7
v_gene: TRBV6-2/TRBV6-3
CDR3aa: CASSKELSGVLEQYF

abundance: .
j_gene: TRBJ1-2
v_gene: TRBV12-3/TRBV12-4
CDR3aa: CASSQQSDYGYTF

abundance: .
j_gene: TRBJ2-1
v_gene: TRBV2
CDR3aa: CASSPTSHEQFF

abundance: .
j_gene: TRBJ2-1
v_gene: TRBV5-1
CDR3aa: CASSLGLAGYYNEQFF